The clone carrying this T cell receptor beta chain was counted only a few times. What it binds is not known. The data stem from a study of T cells after yellow fever vaccination. Turning to the study itself: Preparation used SMART-Seq v4 Ultra Low Input for the low-cell-number fractions. Regarding the study as a whole: Most clones from primary vaccination were detected again post-booster (around 95% CD4, 88% CD8). The secondary response was weaker but peaked faster, day 5 versus 15.

Germline CDR1 and CDR2: MNHNS and SASEGT. This CDR3 has 14 amino acids. The V gene end was trimmed by 6 bases and the J gene end by 5 bases; junction bases not matched to a gene: 9. The authors made TCR cDNA by 5'RACE template switching, adding a universal primer site and UMIs. TCRdb reprocessed the 5' RACE reads with MiXCR, giving one entry per CDR3 protein. This table holds hundreds of thousands of distinct CDR3 sequences, 17% found once. V usage is TRBV6-1 and J usage is TRBJ1-1; the match to TRBD1 covers 7 bases. This clonotype originated in a man aged 18-30 years who received the YFV17D yellow fever vaccine. Sequencing was performed on PBMCs, taken less than 6 days after the first yellow fever vaccination. CDR3 sequence reads: CASRTTGLGTEAFF. The DNA of the CDR3 is TGTGCCAGCAGGACGACAGGGCTGGGTACTGAAGCTTTCTTT.